A single TCR beta chain is shown here with its context. In germline, CDR1 is SGHRS, CDR2 YFSETQ. Trimming took off 4 bases at V and 4 bases at J, with 23 bases between the two ends. The CDR3 consists of 17 residues. These data come from a study of T-cell memory formation after mild COVID-19. Using its own MiXCR run on the 5' RACE reads, TCRdb lists one record per CDR3 protein. The top ten clones hold around 8% of a sample with 400,000 to 500,000 distinct CDR3 sequences, roughly 20% of them seen once. The sequenced sample was PBMCs or a T cell subset sorted from them (not recorded which). The clonotype was recovered from an adult woman who had mild COVID-19 (a few samples of this study predate the infection). Cell type and time point are not known. The V call is TRBV5-1, the J call TRBJ2-5; weak D call: TRBD1 (6 bases). The DNA of the CDR3 is TGCGCCAGCAGCCCGAACCCGGGGACACCCAGGGGAGAGACCCAGTACTTC. Translation gives CASSPNPGTPRGETQYF. Supplemented by reference TRBV5-1 and TRBJ2-5, the full variable domain reads KAGVTQTPRYLIKTRGQQVTLSCSPISGHRSVSWYQQTPGQGLQFLFEYFSETQRNKGNFPGRFSGRQFSNSRSEMNVSTLELGDSALYLCASSPNPGTPRGETQYFGPGTRLLVL.